The rows below give T cell receptor beta chains drawn from one sample of a study of shared clonotypes between healthy human individuals. Profiling relied on immunoSEQ multiplex PCR, and the TCRdb table lists in-frame clones only, not all of them. In the table there are around 2.5 million clones, over 85% of which are singletons. Material for sequencing was naive CD4+ T cells from PBMCs. These receptors all come from a man aged 18 to 35 in good health. Some clones in this sample may be carry-over from other donors' samples. Each CDR3 is given without its conserved first and last residue. The order of the fields is J gene, V gene, CDR3 protein.

>TRBJ2-2|TRBV4-1
ASSQVGNTGELF
>TRBJ1-1|TRBV20-1
SAQRTEAF
>TRBJ2-5|TRBV11-2
ASSRGQSDQETQY
>TRBJ2-3|TRBV6-5
ASSYWGQQDTQY
>TRBJ2-6|TRBV7-3
ASSSPSGNSGANVLT
>TRBJ1-1|TRBV25-1
ASSESLGRSTEAF
>TRBJ2-3|TRBV18
ASSPGGTDTQY
>TRBJ1-1|TRBV6-1
ASRRGGGTEAF
>TRBJ2-1|TRBV10-1
ASSKRAGQAGDEQF
>TRBJ1-2|TRBV4-2
ASSREGQANYGYT
>TRBJ1-3|TRBV27
ASSLSRRPGNTIY
>TRBJ2-7|TRBV19
ASSRGLAGDEQY
>TRBJ1-5|TRBV6-6
ASSGGDRGSNQPQH
>TRBJ2-7|TRBV6-1
ASTQRFYEQY
>TRBJ2-2|TRBV10-1
VQLKLDTGELF
>TRBJ2-5|TRBV9
ASSVVGLAGAGTQY
>TRBJ1-5|TRBV6-1
ASRRETGNQPQH
>TRBJ2-7|TRBV27
ASSHVKGPHEQY
>TRBJ2-4|TRBV15
AAKQAGADVDIQY
>TRBJ2-7|TRBV10-3
AIPGTGTNEQY
>TRBJ2-3|TRBV6-6
ASSYRLAGVSDTQY
>TRBJ2-7|TRBV5-1
ASSPDRGPIEQY
>TRBJ1-5|TRBV19
ASSTRDRGLNQPQH
>TRBJ2-7|TRBV5-8
ASRKWGGRYEQY
>TRBJ1-2|TRBV7-3
ASSRELRGRDYGYT
>TRBJ2-7|TRBV5-4
ASSLIAGESVGQY
>TRBJ2-7|TRBV14
ASSQSAYEQY
>TRBJ2-7|TRBV27
ASSGGSAGETEQY
>TRBJ2-3|TRBV7-2
ASSLATPSTDTQY
>TRBJ2-2|TRBV9
ASSVAQALNGELF
>TRBJ2-7|TRBV5-5
ASSFGGTSSYEQY
>TRBJ1-2|TRBV19
ASGSDYGYT